This is a list of T cell receptor beta chains from one sample in a study of blood T cell repertoires in COVID-19. Assay: immunoSEQ multiplex PCR; the TCRdb copy retains only in-frame clones and omits some. The data hold more than 350,000 clones, with roughly 90% observed a single time. Material: peripheral blood. Every receptor here comes from a young woman with COVID-19, enrolled during active disease. CDR3s include the opening cysteine and the closing phenylalanine or tryptophan. The D gene is left open where the match is weak. Where a row states a size, it is once, few, many or the class of an expanded clone; other rows omit it.

d_gene,j_gene,v_gene,abundance,CDR3aa,CDR3nt
NA,TRBJ2-2,TRBV9,NA,CASSPWTVNTGELFF,TGTGCCAGCAGCCCCTGGACAGTTAACACCGGGGAGCTGTTTTTT
NA,TRBJ2-2,TRBV2,NA,CASSLTYTGELFF,TGTGCCAGCAGTCTAACTTACACCGGGGAGCTGTTTTTT
NA,TRBJ1-2,TRBV4-3,once,CASSQDGLRGGYTF,TGCGCCAGCAGCCAAGATGGGCTCAGGGGTGGCTACACCTTC
NA,TRBJ2-6,TRBV7-8,few,CASSLGGELGANVLTF,TGTGCCAGCAGCTTAGGTGGGGAGCTAGGGGCCAACGTCCTGACTTTC
TRBD2,TRBJ2-1,TRBV6-2/TRBV6-3,NA,CASSYYRGLAGSNEQFF,TGTGCCAGCAGTTACTATCGTGGTCTAGCGGGATCCAATGAGCAGTTCTTC
NA,TRBJ1-1,TRBV24-1,NA,CATSDPRSTEAFF,TGTGCCACCAGTGATCCCCGGAGCACTGAAGCTTTCTTT
NA,TRBJ1-6,TRBV28,NA,CASAVYNSPLHF,TGTGCCAGCGCGGTGTATAATTCACCCCTCCACTTT
TRBD1,TRBJ2-7,TRBV6-6,few,CASSPRGLDEQYF,TGTGCCAGCAGTCCCAGGGGGCTGGATGAGCAGTACTTC
TRBD2,TRBJ2-1,TRBV24-1,NA,CATSDLWGGYNNEQFF,TGTGCCACCAGTGATTTGTGGGGGGGATACAACAATGAGCAGTTCTTC
NA,TRBJ2-5,TRBV2,NA,CASSESQGGETQYF,TGTGCCAGCAGTGAGTCACAGGGTGGAGAGACCCAGTACTTC
NA,TRBJ1-2,TRBV7-9,NA,CASSLGGRQAVNYGYTF,TGTGCCAGCAGCTTAGGCGGTCGACAGGCAGTTAACTATGGCTACACCTTC
NA,TRBJ1-5,TRBV4-3,NA,CASSQDHQGNQPQHF,TGCGCCAGCAGCCAAGATCACCAGGGGAATCAGCCCCAGCATTTT
NA,TRBJ2-1,TRBV9,NA,CASSADTGRGEQFF,TGTGCCAGCAGCGCCGATACTGGCCGCGGTGAGCAGTTCTTC
NA,TRBJ2-5,TRBV7-2,NA,CASSLAVDSSETQYF,TGTGCCAGCAGCTTAGCGGTAGACAGTTCCGAGACCCAGTACTTC
NA,TRBJ2-5,TRBV6-5,NA,CASRPRGGEAQYF,TGTGCCAGCAGGCCCAGGGGTGGTGAGGCCCAGTACTTC
NA,TRBJ2-1,TRBV2,NA,CASSYSDNEQFF,TGTGCCAGCAGTTACTCCGACAATGAGCAGTTCTTC
TRBD1,TRBJ1-1,TRBV18,NA,CASSPFLGQGASNTEAFF,TGTGCCAGCTCACCATTCCTAGGGCAGGGGGCCTCGAACACTGAAGCTTTCTTT
TRBD2,TRBJ2-1,TRBV5-8,NA,CASSLVAGYNEQFF,TGTGCCAGCAGCTTGGTAGCGGGGTACAATGAGCAGTTCTTC
NA,TRBJ1-5,TRBV6-5,NA,CASSYSSGSRQPQHF,TGTGCCAGCAGTTACTCGTCAGGGTCCCGTCAGCCCCAGCATTTT
NA,TRBJ1-4,TRBV9,NA,CASSPWGAGDEKLFF,TGTGCCAGCAGCCCCTGGGGAGCAGGGGATGAAAAACTGTTTTTT
TRBD1,TRBJ2-7,TRBV6-5,NA,CASREDRGHSYEQYF,TGTGCCAGCAGGGAGGACAGGGGCCACTCCTACGAGCAGTACTTC
TRBD1,TRBJ1-6,TRBV2,once,CASSRDRAPLANSPLHF,TGTGCCAGCAGTCGGGACAGGGCCCCCCTCGCGAATTCACCCCTCCACTTT
TRBD2,TRBJ2-1,TRBV27,NA,CASRQSGGASHEQFF,TGTGCCAGCAGACAAAGCGGGGGGGCCTCCCATGAGCAGTTCTTC
NA,TRBJ1-6,TRBV28,NA,CASNPDSYNSPLHF,TGTGCCAGCAACCCGGACAGTTATAATTCACCCCTCCACTTT
NA,TRBJ1-3,TRBV19,NA,CASSHRGALGNTIYF,TGTGCCAGTAGTCACCGGGGAGCTCTTGGAAACACCATATATTTT
TRBD1,TRBJ2-5,TRBV9,NA,CASSAMDRVLETQYF,TGTGCCAGCAGCGCAATGGACAGGGTTTTAGAGACCCAGTACTTC
NA,TRBJ2-3,TRBV10-2,NA,CASSYPDTQYF,TGCGCCAGCAGTTATCCCGATACGCAGTATTTT
TRBD1,TRBJ2-3,TRBV2,NA,CARRDSSTDTQYF,TGTGCCAGACGGGACAGCAGCACAGATACGCAGTATTTT
NA,TRBJ2-2,TRBV5-4,NA,CASSLLSGETGELFF,TGTGCCAGCAGCTTACTTTCAGGGGAAACCGGGGAGCTGTTTTTT
TRBD1,TRBJ1-2,TRBV7-9,NA,CASSWGQGAYGYTF,TGTGCCAGCAGCTGGGGACAGGGGGCATATGGCTACACCTTC
NA,TRBJ2-5,TRBV9,NA,CASNRGKQETQYF,TGTGCCAGCAATAGGGGAAAACAAGAGACCCAGTACTTC
TRBD2,TRBJ2-3,TRBV7-2,once,CASSLVSGPSGVGDTQYF,TGTGCCAGCAGCTTAGTAAGCGGCCCTAGCGGGGTTGGAGATACGCAGTATTTT
TRBD2,TRBJ2-1,TRBV7-2,NA,CASSPRASGGMEQFF,TGTGCCAGCAGCCCGCGGGCTAGCGGGGGAATGGAGCAGTTCTTC
NA,TRBJ2-1,TRBV24-1,NA,CATSDPRTSNNEQFF,TGTGCCACCAGTGATCCCCGGACTTCAAACAATGAGCAGTTCTTC
TRBD1,TRBJ2-5,TRBV10-3,NA,CAISDQTGEGETQYF,TGTGCCATCAGTGACCAAACAGGGGAAGGGGAGACCCAGTACTTC
NA,TRBJ2-1,TRBV19,NA,CASSIAGSYNEQFF,TGTGCCAGTAGTATCGCGGGGTCATACAATGAGCAGTTCTTC
NA,TRBJ1-2,TRBV7-9,NA,CASSLGVQSYGYTF,TGTGCCAGCAGCTTAGGTGTGCAGTCCTATGGCTACACCTTC
TRBD1,TRBJ1-2,TRBV5-6,NA,CASSRMGQPAPNYGYTF,TGTGCCAGCAGCCGAATGGGACAGCCTGCCCCTAACTATGGCTACACCTTC
TRBD2,TRBJ2-7,TRBV7-9,NA,CASSSTAGAGTYEQYF,TGTGCCAGCAGCTCAACAGCGGGGGCGGGAACCTACGAGCAGTACTTC
NA,TRBJ2-7,TRBV10-3,once,CASKGVGGEQYF,TGTGCCTCCAAGGGGGTCGGGGGGGAGCAGTACTTC
TRBD1,TRBJ2-1,TRBV5-1,NA,CASSLRGQGTNEQFF,TGCGCCAGCAGCTTGAGGGGACAGGGGACAAATGAGCAGTTCTTC
TRBD2,TRBJ2-7,TRBV11-2,NA,CASSPLAERVTYEQYF,TGTGCCAGCAGCCCTCTAGCGGAACGGGTTACCTACGAGCAGTACTTC
NA,TRBJ2-6,TRBV11-2,NA,CASSLDLGQGTSGANVLTF,TGTGCCAGCAGCTTAGATCTCGGGCAGGGGACCTCTGGGGCCAACGTCCTGACTTTC
TRBD1,TRBJ1-6,TRBV5-4,few,CASSLDRGQVNSPLHF,TGTGCCAGCAGCTTGGATAGGGGACAGGTTAATTCACCCCTCCACTTT
NA,TRBJ2-3,TRBV6-5,NA,CASSSSRGDTQYF,TGTGCCAGCAGTTCCTCCAGGGGTGATACGCAGTATTTT
TRBD2,TRBJ2-1,TRBV19,NA,CASRRLAGGYNEQFF,TGTGCCAGTAGACGGTTAGCGGGGGGGTACAATGAGCAGTTCTTC
TRBD1,TRBJ1-5,TRBV19,NA,CASTPWTGELVQPQHF,TGTGCCAGTACCCCATGGACAGGGGAGCTAGTTCAGCCCCAGCATTTT
TRBD1,TRBJ1-5,TRBV19,NA,CASSTRQGGQPQHF,TGTGCCAGTAGTACCCGACAGGGGGGGCAGCCCCAGCATTTT